One sample yielded the 27 T cell receptor beta chains listed below, sequenced in a study of T cell responses to AZD1222 COVID-19 vaccine. Some clones are missing from TCRdb's copy, which holds only in-frame ones; the method was immunoSEQ multiplex PCR. The table lists over 110,000 clones, 80% to 95% of them singletons, with around 1.7% in the top ten. This specimen consisted of peripheral blood, obtained on day 0 of AZD1222 vaccination. The origin of the receptors is an adult in good health.

The chain carries TRBV1 and TRBJ2-3. TRBV1 has pseudogene status. This CDR3 has 16 amino acids. The CDR3: CTSSRQLRCDTDTQYF. CDR3 in DNA: TGCACCAGCAGCCGGCAACTGCGATGTGACACAGATACGCAGTATTTT.

The rearrangement uses TRBV5-1 and TRBJ2-1, with a possible D match to TRBD2 (5 bases). CDR3 length equals 16 residues. Germline V gives CDR1 SGHRS, CDR2 YFSETQ. Trimming cost V 5 bases and J 1 base, with 16 bases left between them. CDR3 region: CASRDPYRTSYNEQFF. The CDR3 DNA sequence: TGCGCCAGCAGGGACCCGTACCGGACTTCCTACAATGAGCAGTTCTTC.

The V call is TRBV4-1, the J call TRBJ2-1; D is unresolved. Germline V CDR1 and CDR2: MGHRA, YSYEKL. The V end was cut by 3 bases, the J end by 0 bases, with 9 bases between. CDR3 size: 15 residues. In nucleotides, the CDR3 is TGCGCCAGCAGCCAGGTCGGGCTCTCCTACAATGAGCAGTTCTTC. Amino acid sequence: CASSQVGLSYNEQFF.

This chain links TRBV5-1 with TRBJ2-1; tentatively, D is TRBD2 (5 bases). CDR3 length equals 17 residues. The germline V gene has CDR1 SGHRS and CDR2 YFSETQ. V was trimmed by 0 bases and J by 8 bases, leaving 21 bases between them. CDR3 residues: CASSLGGEWAFGDEQFF. CDR3 coding DNA: TGCGCCAGCAGCTTGGGGGGAGAATGGGCCTTCGGGGATGAGCAGTTCTTC.

The chain uses TRBV6-5 and TRBJ2-7; TRBD2 matches at 12 bases. V lost 2 bases to trimming and J lost 1 base; unmatched junction nucleotides: 0. Germline V gives CDR1 MNHEY, CDR2 SVGAGI. This CDR3 contains 15 residues. Here the CDR3 reads CASSYTSGGSYEQYF. In DNA form, the CDR3 reads TGTGCCAGCAGTTACACTAGCGGGGGGTCCTACGAGCAGTACTTC.

This clone was detected only a few times. The V and J genes are TRBV21-1 and TRBJ1-1; the table calls TRBD1, which could not be checked here. TRBV21-1 is noted as a pseudogene. This CDR3 spans 8 amino acids. CDR3 sequence: CATRDSRF. In nucleotides, the CDR3 is TGTGCCACTCGGGACAGTCGTTTT.

This clone was detected only a few times. The rearrangement joins TRBV5-5 to TRBJ1-6; D gene uncertain. The V end was cut by 1 base, the J end by 7 bases, with 9 bases between. The CDR3 runs to 14 residues. CDR1 and CDR2 (germline): SGHKS, YYEKEE (reference sequence). CDR3: CASSLWQMNSPLHF. The CDR3 bases are TGTGCCAGCAGCTTGTGGCAGATGAATTCACCCCTCCACTTT.

This sequence joins TRBV24-1 and TRBJ2-2, with no clear D. The CDR3 length is 15 residues. Germline CDR1 and CDR2: KGHDR and SFDVKD. The V end lost 0 bases, the J end lost 2 bases, and 6 bases lay between the germline ends. The CDR3 DNA sequence: TGTGCCACCAGTGATTTGACTAAAAACACCGGGGAGCTGTTTTTT. Translated, it gives CATSDLTKNTGELFF.

CDR3 protein: CASSRIQGAREQYF. As DNA, the CDR3 is TGTGCCAGCAGCCGAATACAGGGGGCGCGAGAGCAGTACTTC. V usage is TRBV11-2 and J usage is TRBJ2-7; the match to TRBD1 covers 9 bases. The junction had 9 bases not matched to a gene; V was cut back by 5 bases and J by 7 bases. In germline, CDR1 is SGHAT, CDR2 FQNNGV. This CDR3 is built from 14 residues.

V gene TRBV30 combines with J gene TRBJ2-7; D possibly matches TRBD1 or TRBD2 (5 bases each). The germline CDR1 and CDR2 sequences are GTSNPN and SVGIG (reference sequence). V was trimmed by 0 bases and J by 2 bases, leaving 23 bases between them. The CDR3 consists of 18 residues. CDR3: CAWSVNRGTYFRPYEQYF. CDR3 sequence (DNA): TGTGCCTGGAGTGTAAACCGGGGCACCTATTTCCGGCCCTACGAGCAGTACTTC.

The genes are TRBV6-5 and TRBJ1-2; TRBD1 matches at 8 bases. This CDR3 comprises 14 residues. With 6 bases clipped from V and 4 bases from J, the junction kept 7 bases outside the gene matches. CDR1 is MNHEY and CDR2 is SVGAGI in the germline V gene. CDR3 amino acids: CASRQTGAPYGYTF. For the CDR3, the DNA is TGTGCCAGCAGGCAGACAGGGGCCCCCTATGGCTACACCTTC.

The CDR3 DNA reads as TGTGCCAGCAGGAGGGACGACTATGGCTACACCTTC. It encodes CASRRDDYGYTF. This chain connects TRBV2 to TRBJ1-2, with a weak D call TRBD1 (5 bases). The CDR3 sequence is 12 residues long. V was trimmed by 6 bases and J by 3 bases, leaving 8 bases between them. The germline V gene has CDR1 SNHLY and CDR2 FYNNEI.

This chain uses TRBV5-1 with TRBJ2-5; 12 bases match TRBD1. V shed 8 bases, J shed 5 bases, and the junction held 10 bases outside the gene matches. CDR1 is SGHRS and CDR2 is YFSETQ in the germline V gene. This CDR3 region has 15 residues. As DNA, the CDR3 is TGCGCCAGTTCGACCGGGACAGGGGGCAGTGAGACCCAGTACTTC. It encodes CASSTGTGGSETQYF.

This chain uses TRBV9 with TRBJ2-1; 7 nucleotides line up with TRBD2. This CDR3 has 15 amino acids. Germline values: CDR1 SGDLS, CDR2 YYNGEE. V gave up 0 bases and J gave up 7 bases; unmatched junction bases: 7. The chain's CDR3 is CASSVGTGGPNEQFF. The CDR3 nucleotides are TGTGCCAGCAGCGTAGGAACGGGAGGCCCTAATGAGCAGTTCTTC.

V gene TRBV19 combines with J gene TRBJ1-2, with 9 bases aligning to TRBD1. V lost 6 bases to trimming and J lost 2 bases; unmatched junction nucleotides: 7. The CDR3 is 15 amino acids. Germline values: CDR1 LNHDA, CDR2 SQIVND (reference sequence). CDR3 protein: CASRIQTGGNYGYTF. DNA of the CDR3: TGTGCCAGTAGGATACAGACAGGGGGGAACTATGGCTACACCTTC.

This rearrangement joins TRBV6-1 to TRBJ1-2; tentative D call: TRBD1 (5 bases). Trimming took 2 bases from V and 4 from J, leaving 8 bases between them. The CDR3 contains 13 residues. Germline CDR1 and CDR2: MNHNS and SASEGT. The CDR3 DNA sequence: TGTGCCAGCAGTGAAAGGGGAATCTATGGCTACACCTTC. Translated, it gives CASSERGIYGYTF.

The rearrangement links TRBV5-6 to TRBJ1-1; no firm D call. The CDR3 has 15 amino acids. Looked up from germline, CDR1 is SGHDT and CDR2 is YYEEEE. V lost 0 bases, J lost 0 bases, and 9 bases lay in between. CDR3 DNA sequence: TGTGCCAGCAGCTTGGTATTAGGACTGAACACTGAAGCTTTCTTT. Its translation: CASSLVLGLNTEAFF.

The chain employs TRBV6-5 and TRBJ1-5; D possibly corresponds to TRBD1 (6 bases). This CDR3 has 15 residues. CDR1 is MNHEY and CDR2 is SVGAGI in the germline V gene. The V end was cut by 8 bases, the J end by 3 bases, with 17 bases between. The CDR3 nucleotides are TGTGCCAGCGGGGGACGGGGGCGGTACAATCAGCCCCAGCATTTT. Translating gives CASGGRGRYNQPQHF.

The J gene is TRBJ2-3, the V gene TRBV18, with 7 positions matching TRBD1. The CDR3 contains 16 residues. After removal of 5 bases from V and 4 bases from J, the junction contained 12 bases not matched to a gene. In germline, CDR1 is KGHSH, CDR2 LQKENI. The DNA for the CDR3 is TGTGCCAGCTCATCCCGGGACAGCCAAATGGCAGATACGCAGTATTTT. Its protein product is CASSSRDSQMADTQYF.

The chain links TRBV6-6 to TRBJ1-3; D perhaps matches TRBD1 (6 bases). V was clipped by 2 bases and J by 4 bases, with 12 bases between them. Germline-derived CDR1 and CDR2 are MNHNY and SVGAGI (reference sequence). The CDR3 contains 15 residues. The CDR3 region has the DNA TGTGCCAGCAGTTACGGGGGCTCTTACGGAAACACCATATATTTT. It specifies CASSYGGSYGNTIYF.

The chain couples TRBV6-4 to TRBJ2-3; 11 bases map to TRBD2. Trimming took 4 bases from V and 1 from J; bases not matched to a gene: 1. The CDR3 extends over 15 amino acids. Germline loops: CDR1 MRHNA, CDR2 SNTAGT. CDR3 loop: CASSVLAGGTDTQYF. In DNA, the CDR3 is TGTGCCAGCAGTGTACTAGCGGGAGGCACAGATACGCAGTATTTT.

The chain recombines TRBV4-2 with TRBJ1-6; tentatively, D is TRBD1 (5 bases). Germline lookup yields CDR1 LGHNA and CDR2 YNFKEQ. The CDR3 is 21 residues long. The V end lost 0 bases, the J end lost 1 base, and 22 bases lay between the germline ends. Here the CDR3 DNA reads TGTGCCAGCAGCCAAGATCCGGAGGGGCGGTGGCTTCGTTCCTATAATTCACCCCTCCACTTT. As protein: CASSQDPEGRWLRSYNSPLHF.

The chain uses TRBV5-8 and TRBJ2-3, with D unresolved. V was trimmed by 3 bases and J by 0 bases, leaving 8 bases between them. CDR3 length: 14 residues. Germline values: CDR1 SGHTS, CDR2 YDEGEE. CDR3 in DNA: TGTGCCAGCAGCTCCGGGCGGAGCACAGATACGCAGTATTTT. Translating gives CASSSGRSTDTQYF.

The V gene is TRBV11-2, the J gene TRBJ1-2; possible D gene TRBD1, 5 bases. This CDR3 is built from 15 residues. Trimming left V 6 bases short and J 0 bases short, with 14 bases between. Per germline, CDR1 SGHAT and CDR2 FQNNGV. DNA for the CDR3: TGTGCCAGCAGGCCAACAGGACGGGCTAACTATGGCTACACCTTC. Protein: CASRPTGRANYGYTF.

The chain couples TRBV5-1 to TRBJ2-3; 8 nucleotides match TRBD2. Trimming took 5 bases from V and 4 from J; bases not matched to a gene: 12. The germline V gene has CDR1 SGHRS and CDR2 YFSETQ. There are 16 residues in the CDR3. The CDR3: CASRRIRAGVPDTQYF. The CDR3, as DNA: TGCGCCAGCAGAAGGATACGAGCGGGAGTTCCAGATACGCAGTATTTT.

V and J are TRBV7-9 and TRBJ1-2; maybe TRBD1 (5 bases). Germline CDR1 reads SEHNR; CDR2 reads FQNEAQ (reference sequence). This CDR3 has 15 residues. V was cut by 8 bases and J by 3 bases, with 19 bases left in between. CDR3 sequence reads: CASLGGGVSHYGYTF. In DNA, the CDR3 is TGTGCCAGCCTCGGGGGAGGAGTATCCCACTATGGCTACACCTTC.

The chain recombines TRBV14 with TRBJ2-7; D is unclear. The CDR3 totals 14 residues. CDR1 is SGHDN, CDR2 FVKESK, per germline. V shed 1 base and J shed 2 bases, with 9 bases lying between them. CDR3 nucleotides: TGTGCCAGCAGCCAAGGTTACAGTGCCTACGAGCAGTACTTC. Translated: CASSQGYSAYEQYF.